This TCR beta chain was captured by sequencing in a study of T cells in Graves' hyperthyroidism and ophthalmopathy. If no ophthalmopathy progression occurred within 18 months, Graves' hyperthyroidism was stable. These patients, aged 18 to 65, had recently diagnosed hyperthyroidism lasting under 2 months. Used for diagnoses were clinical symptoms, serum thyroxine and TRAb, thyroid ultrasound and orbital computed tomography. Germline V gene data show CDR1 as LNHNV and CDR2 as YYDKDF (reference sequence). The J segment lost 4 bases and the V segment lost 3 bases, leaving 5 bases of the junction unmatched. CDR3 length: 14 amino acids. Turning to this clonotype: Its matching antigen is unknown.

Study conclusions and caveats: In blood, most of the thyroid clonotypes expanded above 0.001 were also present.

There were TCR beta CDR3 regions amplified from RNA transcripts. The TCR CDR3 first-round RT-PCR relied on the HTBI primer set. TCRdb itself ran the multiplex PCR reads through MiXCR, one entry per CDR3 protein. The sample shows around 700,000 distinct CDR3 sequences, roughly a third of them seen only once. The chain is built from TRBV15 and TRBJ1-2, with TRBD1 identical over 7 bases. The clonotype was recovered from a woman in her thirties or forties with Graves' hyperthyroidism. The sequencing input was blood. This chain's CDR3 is CATSSQGTAYGYTF. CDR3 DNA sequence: TGTGCCACCAGCAGCCAAGGGACAGCCTATGGCTACACCTTC.